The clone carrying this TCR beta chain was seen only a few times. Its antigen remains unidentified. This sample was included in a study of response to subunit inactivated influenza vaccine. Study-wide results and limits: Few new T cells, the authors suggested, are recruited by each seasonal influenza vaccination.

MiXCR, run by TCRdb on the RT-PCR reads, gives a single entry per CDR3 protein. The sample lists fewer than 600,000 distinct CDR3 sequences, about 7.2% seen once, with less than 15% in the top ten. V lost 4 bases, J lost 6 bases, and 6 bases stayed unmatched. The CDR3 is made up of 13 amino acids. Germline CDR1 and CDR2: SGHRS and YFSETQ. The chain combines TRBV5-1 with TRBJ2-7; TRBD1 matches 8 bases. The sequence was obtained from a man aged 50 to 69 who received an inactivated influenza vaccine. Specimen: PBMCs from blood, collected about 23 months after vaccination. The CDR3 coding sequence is TGCGCCAGCAGCAAGACAGGGGACGGCGAGCAGTACTTC. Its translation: CASSKTGDGEQYF.